This entry features one T cell receptor beta chain sequence. Its antigen is still unknown. The sample comes from a study of cytomegalovirus exposure and HLA in healthy donors. Regarding the study as a whole: Among TCR beta chains, those listed as cytomegalovirus-associated numbered under 200.

Some clones are missing from TCRdb's copy, which holds only in-frame ones; the method was immunoSEQ multiplex PCR. The sample records over 85,000 clones, approximately 94% being singletons. This clonotype originated in a woman younger than 35 in good health and CMV-seronegative. Sequencing was carried out using PBMCs.

The CDR3 sequence is CASSGDPRWGEGYGYTF. The CDR3 DNA reads as TGTGCCAGCAGCGGAGACCCCCGGTGGGGGGAGGGCTATGGCTACACCTTC. This chain joins TRBV9 and TRBJ1-2, with D possibly matching TRBD1 (5 bases). Germline V gene sequence: CDR1 SGDLS, CDR2 YYNGEE. Trimming cost V 3 bases and J 4 bases, with 22 bases left between them. There are 17 residues in the CDR3.